The 22 T cell receptor beta chains given below trace back to one sample, sequenced in a study of identical twins. TCRdb reanalysed the 5' RACE reads using MiXCR and keeps one entry per CDR3 protein. The data contain roughly 260,000 distinct CDR3 sequences, 7.5% of them singletons. These data were also reused for a study on yellow fever vaccine responses in identical twins.

Sequenced: CD8+ T cells sorted from blood. The receptor set was obtained from a woman in her late teens or twenties in good health.

This clonotype appeared many times. The V call is TRBV7-9, the J call TRBJ2-2; 10 nucleotides align to TRBD1. The ends lost 4 bases at V and 6 bases at J; junction bases unmatched: 5. The CDR3 contains 15 residues. Germline assignment: CDR1 SEHNR and CDR2 FQNEAQ (reference sequence). The CDR3 region has the DNA TGTGCCAGCAGCTCGGACAGGGGGATCGCCGGGGAGCTGTTTTTT. Encoded protein: CASSSDRGIAGELFF.

Only a few counts were recorded for this clonotype. V and J are TRBV7-9 and TRBJ2-1; D is possibly TRBD1 (5 bases). The CDR3 has 17 amino acids. V shed 1 base and J shed 7 bases, with 20 bases lying between them. Germline CDR1 is SEHNR and CDR2 is FQNEAQ (reference sequence). CDR3 residues: CASSLGGADLLGNEQFF. The CDR3 DNA reads TGTGCCAGCAGCTTAGGTGGGGCGGACCTACTGGGGAATGAGCAGTTCTTC.

This clonotype was counted between two and nine times. This chain uses TRBV7-9 with TRBJ2-5, with D unresolved. The germline V and J ends were trimmed by 4 bases and 3 bases, with 15 bases remaining between them. CDR3 size: 15 residues. Per germline, CDR1 SEHNR and CDR2 FQNEAQ (reference sequence). In DNA form, the CDR3 reads TGTGCCAGCAGCTCCTCCCACTACCCGGAAGAGACCCAGTACTTC. Translating gives CASSSSHYPEETQYF.

The chain combines TRBV2 with TRBJ2-1; 9 bases map to TRBD1. This CDR3 is built from 15 residues. V gave up 6 bases and J gave up 6 bases; unmatched junction bases: 9. Germline CDR1 reads SNHLY; CDR2 reads FYNNEI. In nucleotides, the CDR3 is TGTGCCAGCAGCGCAGGACAGGGGTTTCTCAATGAGCAGTTCTTC. Protein product: CASSAGQGFLNEQFF.

This clonotype has just a few counts. The rearrangement joins TRBV20-1 to TRBJ2-1, with D unclear. Germline CDR1 DFQATT, CDR2 SNEGSKA (reference sequence). The CDR3 sequence is 13 residues long. The CDR3 nucleotides are TGCAGCGTCCGCTGGGTGCAGAACAATGAGCAGTTCTTC. The encoded protein is CSVRWVQNNEQFF.

Only a few counts were recorded for this clonotype. The V call is TRBV4-1, the J call TRBJ2-7; the D call may be TRBD1 or TRBD2 (6 bases each). Germline V gives CDR1 MGHRA, CDR2 YSYEKL. CDR3 length: 16 amino acids. Trimming cost V 3 bases and J 5 bases, with 20 bases left between them. The CDR3 region is CASSHPNSGALDEQYF. Written as DNA, the CDR3 is TGCGCCAGCAGCCATCCCAATTCGGGGGCTCTGGACGAGCAGTACTTC.

The V call is TRBV9, the J call TRBJ2-3, with unresolved D. The CDR3 contains 16 residues. Trimming removed 0 bases from V and 4 bases from J, with 15 bases in between. Per germline, CDR1 SGDLS and CDR2 YYNGEE. The DNA of the CDR3 is TGTGCCAGCAGCGTAGAAGCGTCCCTGGGTCCAGATACGCAGTATTTT. Protein product: CASSVEASLGPDTQYF.

As regards this clonotype: Given a much more abundant clone one base away, this may be a read error. This rearrangement joins TRBV7-9 to TRBJ2-1, with D perhaps TRBD1 (5 bases). CDR3 size: 15 residues. V was pared by 4 bases and J by 6 bases, with 16 bases between. Looked up from germline, CDR1 is SEHNR and CDR2 is FQNEAQ (reference sequence). The CDR3 nucleotides read TGTGCCAGCAGCTCCTCAGGGCCCCTACGCAATGAGCAGTTCTTC. Its translation is CASSSSGPLRNEQFF.

CDR3 sequence (DNA): TGTGCCAGCAGTCCGAGCGGGGGGAGGGCAACAGATACGCAGTATTTT. Translated: CASSPSGGRATDTQYF. The V gene is TRBV6-1, the J gene TRBJ2-3; TRBD2 aligns across 9 bases. There are 16 residues in the CDR3. The V and J ends lost 5 bases and 3 bases, in that order; junction bases with no gene match: 9. CDR1 and CDR2 (germline): MNHNS, SASEGT.

The CDR3 protein is CASSVEAGVTDTQYF. Written as DNA, the CDR3 is TGTGCCAGCAGCGTAGAAGCGGGAGTCACAGATACGCAGTATTTT. The chain is built from TRBV9 and TRBJ2-3; 8 nucleotides agree with TRBD2. V was clipped by 0 bases and J by 2 bases; unmatched bases: 2. This CDR3 contains 15 residues. Germline V gene lookup returns CDR1 SGDLS and CDR2 YYNGEE.

The table lists this clonotype with many counts. The chain couples TRBV24-1 to TRBJ2-2, with 7 bases identical to TRBD1. Germline V gene sequence: CDR1 KGHDR, CDR2 SFDVKD. The CDR3 length is 17 residues. Trimming at V came to 0 bases and at J to 6 bases, leaving 9 bases not matched to a gene. This chain's CDR3 is CATSDLVETGKAGELFF. The CDR3 DNA reads as TGTGCCACCAGTGATTTGGTAGAGACAGGGAAGGCCGGGGAGCTGTTTTTT.

V gene TRBV6-1 combines with J gene TRBJ2-7, with D hard to call. The CDR3 length is 15 residues. The germline V and J ends were trimmed by 4 bases and 1 base, with 14 bases remaining between them. Germline CDR1 and CDR2: MNHNS and SASEGT. CDR3 protein: CASSAEGIWSYEQYF. The CDR3 DNA sequence: TGTGCCAGCAGTGCAGAAGGTATCTGGTCCTACGAGCAGTACTTC.

This clonotype was found many times. The chain uses TRBV7-8 and TRBJ2-5, with D possibly being TRBD2 (6 bases). Trimming removed 6 bases from V and 1 base from J, with 15 bases in between. CDR3 length: 15 residues. Germline-derived CDR1 and CDR2 are SGHVS and FQNEAQ. The CDR3 DNA sequence: TGTGCCAGCAGTTCTGACGGGAGTGCCCAAGAGACCCAGTACTTC. This encodes CASSSDGSAQETQYF.

This clonotype was recorded a few times. The V gene is TRBV28, the J gene TRBJ2-2; TRBD1 agrees at 7 bases. The V gene's germline CDR1 is MDHEN and CDR2 SYDVKM. The length of the CDR3 is 17 residues. V was pared by 4 bases and J by 5 bases, with 13 bases of the junction left unmatched. The CDR3 reads CASSSNLRDRSTGELFF. CDR3 coding DNA: TGTGCCAGCAGTTCCAACCTCCGGGACAGATCTACCGGGGAGCTGTTTTTT.

The V gene is TRBV29-1, the J gene TRBJ2-4, with 9 positions matching TRBD1. CDR1 SQVTM and CDR2 ANQGSEA come from the germline V gene. This CDR3 has 16 amino acids. Trimming took 0 bases from V and 0 from J; bases not matched to a gene: 3. CDR3 sequence: CSVEEGQGLAKNIQYF. In DNA, the CDR3 is TGCAGCGTTGAAGAGGGACAGGGCTTAGCCAAAAACATTCAGTACTTC.

Ten or more counts support this clonotype. The CDR3 DNA reads as TGCAGTGCTAGAGAGGAGAATAACTACAATGAGCAGTTCTTC. Protein: CSAREENNYNEQFF. This chain connects TRBV20-1 to TRBJ2-1; no clear D gene. There are 14 residues in the CDR3. V shed 0 bases and J shed 3 bases, with 9 bases lying between them. In germline, CDR1 is DFQATT, CDR2 SNEGSKA (reference sequence).

This clonotype was counted only a few times. The CDR3 is CASSPSGGPTYEQYF. CDR3 nucleotides: TGTGCCAGCAGCCCCTCAGGGGGTCCTACCTACGAGCAGTACTTC. The J gene is TRBJ2-7, the V gene TRBV7-9; 7 bases fit TRBD1. V shed 5 bases and J 2 bases; nucleotides not matched to a gene: 9. Per the germline V gene, CDR1 is SEHNR and CDR2 is FQNEAQ (reference sequence). This CDR3 contains 15 residues.

This chain joins TRBV3-1 and TRBJ2-5; 9 bases fit TRBD2. Germline V lookup: CDR1 LGHDT, CDR2 YNNKEL (reference sequence). This CDR3 is 18 amino acids long. Trimming took 1 base from V and 2 from J; bases not matched to a gene: 11. The CDR3 coding sequence is TGTGCCAGCAGCCAAGTGGGGGTTAGCGGGAGTTCTCAAGAGACCCAGTACTTC. Translating it yields CASSQVGVSGSSQETQYF.

This chain connects TRBV15 to TRBJ1-2; possible D gene TRBD1, 5 bases. Germline V CDR1 and CDR2: LNHNV, YYDKDF (reference sequence). The CDR3 sequence is 13 residues long. Trimming took off 3 bases at V and 6 bases at J, with 11 bases between the two ends. CDR3 loop: CATSSGGDDGYTF. Written as DNA, the CDR3 is TGTGCCACCAGCAGCGGGGGGGATGATGGCTACACCTTC.

This clonotype turned up a few times. The chain carries TRBV7-8 and TRBJ2-7; 14 bases match TRBD2. The CDR3 loop spans 17 amino acids. Per the germline V gene, CDR1 is SGHVS and CDR2 is FQNEAQ. The ends lost 5 bases at V and 0 bases at J; junction bases unmatched: 6. CDR3 coding DNA: TGTGCCAGCAGCCCAGGACTAGCGGGAGGCCTCTCCTACGAGCAGTACTTC. It encodes CASSPGLAGGLSYEQYF.

The gene calls are TRBV6-1 and TRBJ1-2; 11 bases map to TRBD1. The V and J ends lost 6 bases and 0 bases, in that order; junction bases with no gene match: 12. This CDR3 is 18 amino acids long. Germline V CDR1 and CDR2: MNHNS, SASEGT. In DNA form, the CDR3 reads TGTGCCAGCAGCCTCCGCTTTGGGACAGGGGGGACTAACTATGGCTACACCTTC. Translation: CASSLRFGTGGTNYGYTF.

This clonotype was found many times. The genes are TRBV12-3 or TRBV12-4 and TRBJ2-3; maybe TRBD2 (6 bases). Trimming took 8 bases from V and 5 from J, leaving 14 bases between them. The CDR3 is made up of 13 amino acids. This CDR3 reads CASGGVVLDTQYF. DNA for the CDR3: TGTGCCAGCGGCGGGGTCGTCCTAGATACGCAGTATTTT.